Here is one T cell receptor (beta chain) with its context. The data stem from a study of blood T cell repertoires in COVID-19. CDR1 and CDR2 (germline): GTSNPN, SVGIG (reference sequence). CDR3 size: 16 residues. V gave up 3 bases and J gave up 5 bases; unmatched junction bases: 15. Per the original data handling: The assay estimated nucleated cells by amplifying reference gene primers. Some clones are missing from TCRdb's copy, which holds only in-frame ones; the method was immunoSEQ multiplex PCR. V, J and clone size derive from that table, while D and trimming were established from the DNA sequence. The sample comprises roughly 260,000 clones, around 82% of which are singletons, and 4.9% rests with the top ten.

The rearrangement links TRBV30 to TRBJ1-2, with 7 bases lining up with TRBD1. What was sequenced was peripheral blood. The receptor's source is an elderly woman with active or convalescent COVID-19. The DNA for the CDR3 is TGTGCCTGGAGCCGATTCGGGACAGCATATACTTATGGCTACACCTTC. As protein: CAWSRFGTAYTYGYTF.